The following is a T cell receptor (beta chain) sequence with its context. Its antigen is currently unknown. The length of the CDR3 is 16 residues. Trimming removed 5 bases from V and 4 bases from J, with 18 bases in between. Germline lookup yields CDR1 SGHNT and CDR2 YENEEA. TCRdb's table, derived via immunoSEQ multiplex PCR, lists solely in-frame clones and lacks some. The sample contains 75,000 to 90,000 clones, around four fifths of which appear only once. The data belong to a study of lymphopenia after photon versus proton radiotherapy. Study-wide points: Larger post-nadir TCR diversity loss correlated inversely with survival in deceased patients. Under photons, naive T cells and diversity fell while effector/memory populations rose. Oligoclonal CD8+ Temra expansion after nadir drove photon patients' diversity drop. Better survival with proton therapy was suggested as possible, not demonstrated.

The specimen comprised peripheral blood, sampled from a patient treated with proton-based radiotherapy. This sequence originates from a man aged 55 to 69 with pancreatic cancer. The chain uses TRBV11-3 and TRBJ2-1; D is possibly TRBD2 (6 bases). CDR3 DNA: TGTGCCAGCAGCAGAGGCAGTAGTGGGGGGTACAATGAGCAGTTCTTC. It translates to CASSRGSSGGYNEQFF.